Listed here is a single T cell receptor beta chain. Its cognate antigen is unknown. This record comes from a study of cytomegalovirus exposure and HLA in healthy donors. It was with 60 Vbeta and 13 Jbeta primers that the PCR ran. Data came from immunoSEQ multiplex PCR; TCRdb stores just in-frame clones and leaves some out. The table has some 190,000 clones, around 80% seen once. Looked up from germline, CDR1 is SGHNT and CDR2 is YYREEE (reference sequence). This CDR3 contains 16 residues. Regarding the study as a whole: Reportedly, TCR beta sequences accurately predicted HLA-A and HLA-B alleles in most subjects. Information on immune exposure was restricted to one variable (CMV serostatus).

Sequenced input: PBMCs. The TCR comes from a man in his late teens or twenties in good health and CMV-seronegative. The genes are TRBV5-4 and TRBJ2-5; 10 bases fit TRBD1. The J call may be incorrect, as the DNA end agrees better with TRBJ2-7. This CDR3 is CASSQQGQGYPYEQYF. The CDR3 nucleotides read TGTGCCAGCAGCCAACAGGGACAGGGGTACCCCTACGAGCAGTACTTC.